Below, one TCR beta chain is given with its context. CDR1 and CDR2 (germline): MDHEN, SYDVKM. The CDR3 length is 13 residues. The germline V and J ends were trimmed by 8 bases and 0 bases, with 11 bases remaining between them. Assay used: immunoSEQ multiplex PCR; TCRdb lists only in-frame clones, some missing. Here the sample spans 15,000 or so clones, 65% to 90% being singletons. This sample was included in a study of immune evolution from preneoplasia to lung adenocarcinoma. Nucleic acids came from premalignant or tumor cells enriched by macro-dissection. This sequence was found in a donor aged 70 or older with lung adenocarcinoma. V usage is TRBV28 and J usage is TRBJ2-7; no firm D call. Specimen: FFPE lung adenocarcinoma in situ tissue. The CDR3 here is CASASQSSYEQYF. The CDR3, as DNA: TGTGCCAGCGCCAGCCAAAGCTCCTACGAGCAGTACTTC.